The clone carrying this T cell receptor (beta chain) was seen at least ten times. The data stem from a study of T cells after yellow fever vaccination. General observations from the study: Abundant clonotypes (contaminants from the bulk population) could be present in FACS-sorted repertoires. Subsequent to the booster, the majority of primary-vaccination clones reappeared (96% CD4, more than 70% CD8). Weaker overall, the secondary response nonetheless peaked faster (day 5 versus 15).

This CDR3 spans 14 amino acids. Germline assignment: CDR1 MGHRA and CDR2 YSYEKL. V lost 3 bases, J lost 7 bases, and 13 bases lay in between. Universal primer sites and UMIs were introduced during 5'RACE template-switching synthesis of TCR cDNA. TCRdb re-derived calls from the 5' RACE reads in MiXCR, one entry per CDR3 protein. The data show 35,000 to 55,000 distinct CDR3 sequences, 6.8% seen once. This clonotype was sampled from a man aged 30-40 years who received the YFV17D yellow fever vaccine. The starting material was CD8+ T cells not binding an NS4B(214-222) dextramer, sorted from PBMCs, obtained 45 days after the yellow fever booster vaccination. The rearrangement links TRBV4-1 to TRBJ2-1; no firm D call. CDR3 residues: CASSHLAPVNEQFF. CDR3 DNA: TGCGCCAGCAGCCATCTTGCGCCGGTAAATGAGCAGTTCTTC.